This T cell receptor (beta chain) came from a study of cytomegalovirus exposure and HLA in healthy donors. At the level of the study: About 79 million unique TCRs from HLA-typed donors were held in an early data release.

Germline V CDR1 and CDR2: SGHRS, YFSETQ. This CDR3 has 13 amino acids. V was pared by 1 base and J by 4 bases, with 7 bases between. 13 Jbeta primers and 60 Vbeta primers were used for the PCR. Data came from immunoSEQ multiplex PCR; TCRdb stores just in-frame clones and leaves some out. This sample has around 170,000 clones, with around 83% found just once. The chain recombines TRBV5-1 with TRBJ2-3; D might be TRBD2 (5 bases). This TCR came from a woman aged 18 to 35 in good health and CMV-seronegative. The source material was PBMCs. Here the CDR3 reads CASSLQEADTQYF. In DNA form, the CDR3 reads TGCGCCAGCAGCTTGCAGGAGGCAGATACGCAGTATTTT.